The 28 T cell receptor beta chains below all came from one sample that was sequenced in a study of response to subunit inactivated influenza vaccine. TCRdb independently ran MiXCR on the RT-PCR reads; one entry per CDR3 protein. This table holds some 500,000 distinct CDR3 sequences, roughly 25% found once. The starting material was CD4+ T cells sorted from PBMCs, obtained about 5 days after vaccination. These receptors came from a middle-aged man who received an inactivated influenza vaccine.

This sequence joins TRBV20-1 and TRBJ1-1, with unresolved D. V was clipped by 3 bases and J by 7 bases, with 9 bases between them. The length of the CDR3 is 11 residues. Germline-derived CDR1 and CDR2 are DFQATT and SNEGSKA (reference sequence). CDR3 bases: TGCAGTGCTAGGAAGGACGGTGAAGCTTTCTTT. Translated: CSARKDGEAFF.

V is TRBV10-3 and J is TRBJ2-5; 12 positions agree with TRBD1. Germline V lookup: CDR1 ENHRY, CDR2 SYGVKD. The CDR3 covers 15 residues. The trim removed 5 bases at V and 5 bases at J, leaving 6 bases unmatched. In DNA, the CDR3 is TGTGCCATCAGTCCTGGGACAGGGGGCTATGAGACCCAGTACTTC. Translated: CAISPGTGGYETQYF.

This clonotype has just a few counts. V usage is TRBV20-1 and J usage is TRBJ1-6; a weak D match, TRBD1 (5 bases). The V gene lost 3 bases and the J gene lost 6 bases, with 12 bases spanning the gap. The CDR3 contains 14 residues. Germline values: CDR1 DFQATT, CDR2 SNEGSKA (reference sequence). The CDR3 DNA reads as TGCAGTGCTAGCCGGGGACGGTTTAATTCACCCCTCCACTTT. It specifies CSASRGRFNSPLHF.

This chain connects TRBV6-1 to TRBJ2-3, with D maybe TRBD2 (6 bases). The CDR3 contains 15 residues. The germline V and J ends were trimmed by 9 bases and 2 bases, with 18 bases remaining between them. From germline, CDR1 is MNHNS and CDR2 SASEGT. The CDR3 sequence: CARNGGVWDTDTQYF. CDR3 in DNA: TGTGCCAGGAACGGGGGTGTATGGGACACAGATACGCAGTATTTT.

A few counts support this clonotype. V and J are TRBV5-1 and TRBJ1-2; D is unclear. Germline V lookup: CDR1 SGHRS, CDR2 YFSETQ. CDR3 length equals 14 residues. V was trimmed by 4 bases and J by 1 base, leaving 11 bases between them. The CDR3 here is CASSKDGDNYGYTF. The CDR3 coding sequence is TGCGCCAGCAGCAAGGACGGTGATAACTATGGCTACACCTTC.

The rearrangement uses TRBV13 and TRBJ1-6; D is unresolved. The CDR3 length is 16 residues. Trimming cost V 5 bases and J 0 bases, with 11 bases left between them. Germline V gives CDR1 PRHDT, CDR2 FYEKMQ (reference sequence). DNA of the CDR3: TGTGCCAGCAGCCCGGCGGGGAGCTCCTATAATTCACCCCTCCACTTT. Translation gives CASSPAGSSYNSPLHF. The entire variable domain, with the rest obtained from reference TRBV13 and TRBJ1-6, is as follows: AAGVIQSPRHLIKEKRETATLKCYPIPRHDTVYWYQQGPGQDPQFLISFYEKMQSDKGSIPDRFSAQQFSDYHSELNMSSLELGDSALYFCASSPAGSSYNSPLHFGNGTRLTVT.

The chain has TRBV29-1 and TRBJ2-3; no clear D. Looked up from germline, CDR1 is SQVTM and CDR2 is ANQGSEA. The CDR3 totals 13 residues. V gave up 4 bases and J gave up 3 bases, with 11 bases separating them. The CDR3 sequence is CSVAQSSTDTQYF. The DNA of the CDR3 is TGCAGCGTTGCGCAGAGCTCAACAGATACGCAGTATTTT.

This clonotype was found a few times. The CDR3: CASSERAGFYNEQFF. CDR3 coding DNA: TGCGCCAGCAGTGAAAGAGCGGGGTTCTACAATGAGCAGTTCTTC. This chain connects TRBV10-2 to TRBJ2-1; TRBD2 agrees at 7 bases. Germline V gene sequence: CDR1 WSHSY, CDR2 SAAADI. The V and J ends lost 3 bases and 3 bases, in that order; junction bases with no gene match: 5. CDR3 length: 15 residues.

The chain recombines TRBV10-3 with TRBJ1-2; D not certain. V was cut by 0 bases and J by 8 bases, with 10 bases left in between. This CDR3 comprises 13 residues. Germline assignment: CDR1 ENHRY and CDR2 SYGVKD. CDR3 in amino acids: CAISESKGSGYTF. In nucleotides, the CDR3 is TGTGCCATCAGTGAGTCTAAAGGGTCGGGCTACACCTTC.

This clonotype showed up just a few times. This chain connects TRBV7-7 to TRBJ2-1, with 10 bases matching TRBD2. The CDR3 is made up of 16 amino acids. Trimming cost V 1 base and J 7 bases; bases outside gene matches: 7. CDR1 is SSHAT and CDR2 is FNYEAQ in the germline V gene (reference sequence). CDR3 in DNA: TGTGCCAGCAGCTTAGGAGAAGCGGGAGGGGGGAATGAGCAGTTCTTC. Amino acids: CASSLGEAGGGNEQFF. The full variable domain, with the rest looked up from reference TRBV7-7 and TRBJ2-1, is GAGVSQSPRYKVTKRGQDVTLRCDPISSHATLYWYQQALGQGPEFLTYFNYEAQPDKSGLPSDRFSAERPEGSISTLTIQRTEQRDSAMYRCASSLGEAGGGNEQFFGPGTRLTVL.

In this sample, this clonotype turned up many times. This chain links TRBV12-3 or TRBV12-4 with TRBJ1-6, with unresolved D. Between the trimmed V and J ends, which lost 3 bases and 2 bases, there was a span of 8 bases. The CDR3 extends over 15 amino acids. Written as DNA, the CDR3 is TGTGCCAGCAGTTTGTCCGGGGCCTATAATTCACCCCTCCACTTT. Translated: CASSLSGAYNSPLHF.

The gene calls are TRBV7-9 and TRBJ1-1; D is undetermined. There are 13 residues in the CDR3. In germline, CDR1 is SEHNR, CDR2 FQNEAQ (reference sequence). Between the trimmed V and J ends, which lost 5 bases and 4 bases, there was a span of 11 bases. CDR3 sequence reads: CASSTTVPTEAFF. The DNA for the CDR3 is TGTGCCAGCAGCACGACGGTACCCACTGAAGCTTTCTTT.

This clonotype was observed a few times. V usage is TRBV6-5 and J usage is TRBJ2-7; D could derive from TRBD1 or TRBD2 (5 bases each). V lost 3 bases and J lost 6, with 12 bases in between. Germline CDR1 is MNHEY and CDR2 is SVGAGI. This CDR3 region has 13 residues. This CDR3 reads CASSYPGTSEQYF. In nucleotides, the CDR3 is TGTGCCAGCAGTTATCCGGGGACGTCCGAGCAGTACTTC.

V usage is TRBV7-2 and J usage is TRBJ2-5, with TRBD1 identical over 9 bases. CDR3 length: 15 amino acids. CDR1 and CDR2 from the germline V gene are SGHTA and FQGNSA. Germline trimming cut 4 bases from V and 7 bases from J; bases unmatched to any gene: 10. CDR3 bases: TGTGCCAGCAGCTCCCGGGACAGGGCTGGGGGGACCCAGTACTTC. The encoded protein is CASSSRDRAGGTQYF.

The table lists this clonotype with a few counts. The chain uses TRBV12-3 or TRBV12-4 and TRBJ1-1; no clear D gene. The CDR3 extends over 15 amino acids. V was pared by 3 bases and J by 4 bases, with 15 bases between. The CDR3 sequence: CASSFNLRRTTEAFF. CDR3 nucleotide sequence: TGTGCCAGCAGTTTCAATCTTCGCAGGACCACTGAAGCTTTCTTT.

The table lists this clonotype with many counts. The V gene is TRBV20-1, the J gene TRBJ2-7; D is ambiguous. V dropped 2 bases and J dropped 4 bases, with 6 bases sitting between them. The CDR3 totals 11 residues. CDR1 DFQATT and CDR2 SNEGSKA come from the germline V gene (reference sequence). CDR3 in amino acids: CSARREYEQYF. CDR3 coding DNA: TGCAGTGCTAGAAGGGAATACGAGCAGTACTTC.

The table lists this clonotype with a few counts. CDR3 in amino acids: CASSPRLAGGRSSYNEQFF. The DNA for the CDR3 is TGTGCCAGCAGCCCCCGACTAGCGGGGGGACGAAGCTCCTACAATGAGCAGTTCTTC. The chain uses TRBV7-8 and TRBJ2-1; TRBD2 agrees at 13 bases. Germline-derived CDR1 and CDR2 are SGHVS and FQNEAQ. This CDR3 is 19 amino acids long. V was clipped by 5 bases and J by 0 bases; unmatched bases: 10.

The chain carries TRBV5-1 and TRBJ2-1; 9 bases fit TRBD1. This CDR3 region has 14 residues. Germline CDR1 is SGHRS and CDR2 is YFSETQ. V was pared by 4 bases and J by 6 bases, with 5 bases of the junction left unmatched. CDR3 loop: CASSTGTGSNEQFF. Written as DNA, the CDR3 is TGCGCCAGCAGCACAGGGACAGGGTCCAATGAGCAGTTCTTC.

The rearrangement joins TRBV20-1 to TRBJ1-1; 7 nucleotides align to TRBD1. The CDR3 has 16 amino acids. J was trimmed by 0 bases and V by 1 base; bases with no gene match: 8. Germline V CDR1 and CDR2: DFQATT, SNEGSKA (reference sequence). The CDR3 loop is CSARVWDSSLNTEAFF. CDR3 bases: TGCAGTGCTAGAGTTTGGGACAGCTCCTTGAACACTGAAGCTTTCTTT.

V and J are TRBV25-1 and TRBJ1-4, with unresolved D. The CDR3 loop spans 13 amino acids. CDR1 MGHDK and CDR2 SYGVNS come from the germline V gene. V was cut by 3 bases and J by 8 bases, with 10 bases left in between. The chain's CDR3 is CASSDNPREKLFF. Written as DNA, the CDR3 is TGTGCCAGCAGTGATAATCCCCGAGAAAAACTGTTTTTT.

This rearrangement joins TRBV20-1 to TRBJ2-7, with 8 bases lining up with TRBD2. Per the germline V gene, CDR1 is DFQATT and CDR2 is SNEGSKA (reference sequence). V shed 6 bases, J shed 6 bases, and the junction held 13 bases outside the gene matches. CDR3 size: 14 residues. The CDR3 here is CSANRGPSGGEQYF. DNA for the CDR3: TGCAGTGCAAACCGTGGGCCCAGCGGGGGCGAGCAGTACTTC.

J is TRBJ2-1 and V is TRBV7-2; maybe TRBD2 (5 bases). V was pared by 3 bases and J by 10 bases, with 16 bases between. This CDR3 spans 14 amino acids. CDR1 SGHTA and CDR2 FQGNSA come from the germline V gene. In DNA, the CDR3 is TGTGCCAGCAGCTTTAAGGCGGGTGGTGGAGAGCAGTTCTTC. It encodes CASSFKAGGGEQFF.

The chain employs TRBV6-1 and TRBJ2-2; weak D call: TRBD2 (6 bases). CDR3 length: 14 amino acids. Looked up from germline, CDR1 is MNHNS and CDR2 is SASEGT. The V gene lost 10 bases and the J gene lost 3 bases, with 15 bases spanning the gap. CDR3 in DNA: TGTGCCATTGCGCCGGGACTTTACACCGGGGAGCTGTTTTTT. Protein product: CAIAPGLYTGELFF.

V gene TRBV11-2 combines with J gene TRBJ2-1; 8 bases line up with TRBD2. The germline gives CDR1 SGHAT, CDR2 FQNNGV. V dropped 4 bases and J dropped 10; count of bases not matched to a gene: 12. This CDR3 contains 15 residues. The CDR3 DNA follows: TGTGCCAGCAGCTCTCCGGGACTAGTGATTCGGGAGCAGTTCTTC. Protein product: CASSSPGLVIREQFF. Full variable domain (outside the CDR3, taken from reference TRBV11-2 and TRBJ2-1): EAGVAQSPRYKIIEKRQSVAFWCNPISGHATLYWYQQILGQGPKLLIQFQNNGVVDDSQLPKDRFSAERLKGVDSTLKIQPAKLEDSAVYLCASSSPGLVIREQFFGPGTRLTVL.

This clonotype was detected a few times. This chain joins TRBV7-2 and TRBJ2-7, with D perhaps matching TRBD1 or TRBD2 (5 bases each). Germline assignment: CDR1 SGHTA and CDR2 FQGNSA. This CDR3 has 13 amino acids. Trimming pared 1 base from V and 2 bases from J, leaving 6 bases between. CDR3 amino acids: CASSLGDPYEQYF. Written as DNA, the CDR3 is TGTGCCAGCAGCTTAGGGGACCCCTACGAGCAGTACTTC.

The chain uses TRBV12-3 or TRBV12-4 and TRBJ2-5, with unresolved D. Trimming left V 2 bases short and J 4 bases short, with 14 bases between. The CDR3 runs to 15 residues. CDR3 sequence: CASSLLHPTGETQYF. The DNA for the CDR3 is TGTGCCAGCAGTTTACTCCACCCCACGGGAGAGACCCAGTACTTC.

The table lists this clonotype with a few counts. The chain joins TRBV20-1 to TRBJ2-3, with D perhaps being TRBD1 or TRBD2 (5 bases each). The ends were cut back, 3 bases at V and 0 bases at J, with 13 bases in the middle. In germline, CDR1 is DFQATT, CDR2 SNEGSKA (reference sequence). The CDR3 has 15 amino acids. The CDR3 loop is CSASGAAISTDTQYF. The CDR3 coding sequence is TGCAGTGCTAGCGGGGCAGCGATTAGCACAGATACGCAGTATTTT.

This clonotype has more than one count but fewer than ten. This chain's CDR3 is CASSLGTRNEQFF. CDR3 bases: TGTGCCAGCAGCTTGGGGACCCGCAATGAGCAGTTCTTC. This rearrangement joins TRBV5-5 to TRBJ2-1, with D unresolved. Germline lookup yields CDR1 SGHKS and CDR2 YYEKEE (reference sequence). The V and J ends lost 0 bases and 6 bases respectively, with 7 bases between them. The CDR3 has 13 residues. Supplemented by reference TRBV5-5 and TRBJ2-1, the full variable domain reads DAGVTQSPTHLIKTRGQQVTLRCSPISGHKSVSWYQQVLGQGPQFIFQYYEKEERGRGNFPDRFSARQFPNYSSELNVNALLLGDSALYLCASSLGTRNEQFFGPGTRLTVL.